The text below deals with one TCR beta chain. The antigen is not known. 13 Jbeta primers and 60 Vbeta primers were used for the PCR. Assay: immunoSEQ multiplex PCR; the TCRdb copy retains only in-frame clones and omits some. The sample has 180,000 or so clones, about four fifths seen once. The data derive from a study of cytomegalovirus exposure and HLA in healthy donors. The wider study: A data release that came early held approximately 85 million unique TCRs from HLA-typed donors. Findings and caveats of the study: A few chains tied to CMV proved CMV antigen-specific in vitro. The records held CMV serostatus as the only immune exposure information. According to reports, the classifier identified cytomegalovirus status with high specificity and sensitivity.

V lost 2 bases and J lost 5; bases outside the gene matches: 12. Germline assignment: CDR1 MNHEY and CDR2 SMNVEV (reference sequence). CDR3 length: 17 amino acids. The genes are TRBV27 and TRBJ1-1, with 9 bases aligning to TRBD1. The sequence derives from a female donor in good health and CMV-seronegative. Sequenced input: PBMCs. CDR3 residues: CASSLVGQGVAGTEAFF. Written as DNA, the CDR3 is TGTGCCAGCAGTTTAGTGGGACAGGGAGTCGCGGGGACTGAAGCTTTCTTT.